Listed here is a single T cell receptor (beta chain). Its antigen is undetermined. The record originates from a study of T cells in localized non-small cell lung cancer. Study results and limitations: A median of approximately 60 of the top 100 tumor clones appeared in adjacent lung, which was paired and uninvolved.

Sequenced by immunoSEQ multiplex PCR; TCRdb stores in-frame clones only, minus some. This sample has about 59,000 clones, with about nine tenths found just once. The CDR3 consists of 17 residues. J gave up 4 bases and V 1 base, and 10 bases lay outside the gene matches. CDR1 SGHAT and CDR2 FQDESV come from the germline V gene (reference sequence). This specimen was peripheral blood, taken before any cancer treatment. This chain uses TRBV11-1 with TRBJ2-7; 10 nucleotides match TRBD2. This receptor was obtained from a man aged 40-75 years with stage I lung adenocarcinoma. The CDR3 DNA sequence: TGTGCCAGCAGCTTAGGTTCCCGGACTAGCGGAGAATACGAGCAGTACTTC. Its translation: CASSLGSRTSGEYEQYF.